These T cell receptor beta chains were read from a single sample in a study of human T cells and chemical hapten exposure. TCRdb reprocessed the RACE reads via MiXCR and lists one record per CDR3 protein. This table has 25,000 to 35,000 distinct CDR3 sequences, over 4.5% appearing once. The sample consisted of whole blood, taken in connection with sensitization to the hapten diphenylcyclopropenone (DPC). All receptors derive from a man aged 30 to 45 with alopecia areata. Some clones in this sample may be carry-over from other donors' samples. CDR3s include the opening cysteine and the closing phenylalanine or tryptophan. Each record gives: J gene, clone size, V gene, D gene, CDR3 DNA, CDR3 protein. D genes are given only for firm matches. Rows give clone size only sometimes, using once, few, many, or a class for an expanded clone.

TRBJ2-5,many,TRBV4-3,TRBD2,TGCGCCAGCAGCCAAGATAAACTAGCGAAAGAGACCCAGTACTTC,CASSQDKLAKETQYF
TRBJ1-1,many,TRBV19,-,TGTGCCAGTAGTATCCCGGACCCTCCGAGGGACACTGAAGCTTTCTTT,CASSIPDPPRDTEAFF
TRBJ2-1,many,TRBV4-2,-,TGTGCCAGCAGCCAAGTCGGAGTACAGGGCCATGAGCAGTTCTTC,CASSQVGVQGHEQFF
TRBJ2-5,large,TRBV4-1,-,TGCGCCAGCAGCCAAGATTTGACTTTACAAGAGACCCAGTACTTC,CASSQDLTLQETQYF
TRBJ2-6,many,TRBV6-2/TRBV6-3,-,TGTGCCAGCAGTTTCCGGGACCAGAGGTCTGGGGCCAACGTCCTGACTTTC,CASSFRDQRSGANVLTF
TRBJ2-5,many,TRBV29-1,TRBD1,TGCAGCGTTCACAGGGGGGCCCGGGTGAAGGAGACCCAGTACTTC,CSVHRGARVKETQYF
TRBJ2-5,many,TRBV7-8,TRBD1,TGTGCCAGCAGCCCGCGACAGGGGCAAGAGACCCAGTACTTC,CASSPRQGQETQYF
TRBJ2-3,many,TRBV7-2,TRBD2,TGTGCCAGCAGCTCCCCCCCGGGACTAGCCACAGATACGCAGTATTTT,CASSSPPGLATDTQYF
TRBJ1-2,many,TRBV20-1,-,TGCAGTGCTTGGTTCGGCGCAGGGCCTAACTATGGCTACACCTTC,CSAWFGAGPNYGYTF
TRBJ2-3,many,TRBV24-1,-,TGTGCCACCAGTGAGTCCCCAGCGGGCCGTCCAGATACGCAGTATTTT,CATSESPAGRPDTQYF
TRBJ1-2,many,TRBV6-6,-,TGTGCCAGCCAGCCCGGGGGAAACTATGGCTACACCTTC,CASQPGGNYGYTF
TRBJ2-7,many,TRBV5-4,TRBD2,TGTGCCAGCAGCTTGGTCGGGGGGGCCTCTAGCGAGCAGTACTTC,CASSLVGGASSEQYF
TRBJ2-3,few,TRBV5-4,TRBD2,TGTGCCAGCCACGTCCCGGGACTAGCGGGGGGGCGCACAGATACGCAGTATTTT,CASHVPGLAGGRTDTQYF
TRBJ1-5,many,TRBV24-1,-,TGTGCCACCAGTGGGACATTCGACGGTCAGCCCCAGCATTTT,CATSGTFDGQPQHF
TRBJ2-5,many,TRBV7-9,-,TGTGCCAGCAGCGGGCGAAACGAAGAGACCCAGTACTTC,CASSGRNEETQYF
TRBJ1-3,once,TRBV14,-,TGTGCCAGCAGCTACGGTCTGGGTGCTGGAAACACCATATATTTT,CASSYGLGAGNTIYF
TRBJ1-4,many,TRBV12-3/TRBV12-4,-,TGTGCCAGCAGTTTAGCATCGGGGGCTTATGAAAAACTGTTTTTT,CASSLASGAYEKLFF
TRBJ2-5,many,TRBV29-1,TRBD2,TGCAGCGCCTTCGGGGGGGCCGGGGAGACCCAGTACTTC,CSAFGGAGETQYF
TRBJ2-1,many,TRBV6-9,-,TGTGCCAGCGCTTCCACCTACAATGAGCAGTTCTTC,CASASTYNEQFF
TRBJ2-6,many,TRBV20-1,-,TGCAGTGCTAGAGATGGGGCAGCTTTTCGCTCTGGGGCCAACGTCCTGACTTTC,CSARDGAAFRSGANVLTF
TRBJ2-1,many,TRBV24-1,TRBD1,TGTGCCACCCAAGGGGGCGGGTCCCAGCACAATGAGCAGTTCTTC,CATQGGGSQHNEQFF
TRBJ2-5,-,TRBV7-9,-,TGTGCCAGCACCAGGGTGGAAGAGACCCAGTACTTC,CASTRVEETQYF
TRBJ2-5,many,TRBV10-1,TRBD1,TGCGCCAGCAGTGACCAGACAGGGGGCCAAGAGACCCAGTACTTC,CASSDQTGGQETQYF
TRBJ2-7,many,TRBV6-2/TRBV6-3,TRBD2,TGTGCCATCGCTGGACTAGCGGGATCCCTCGAGCAGTACTTC,CAIAGLAGSLEQYF
TRBJ2-3,few,TRBV20-1,-,TGCAGTGAGGCGGGGCCTAGCACAGATACGCAGTATTTT,CSEAGPSTDTQYF
TRBJ2-7,many,TRBV18,TRBD1,TGTGCCAGCTCACCAACTATTTTCCGGGACAGGGCCCCCTACGAGCAGTACTTC,CASSPTIFRDRAPYEQYF
TRBJ2-2,many,TRBV7-2,-,TGTGCCAGCAGCCACAACGGAGGTTCGAACACCGGGGAGCTGTTTTTT,CASSHNGGSNTGELFF
TRBJ2-3,many,TRBV20-1,-,TGCAGTGCTAGGGGGAGGGCGGGGGCACTGTCAGATACGCAGTATTTT,CSARGRAGALSDTQYF
TRBJ1-1,many,TRBV7-2,-,TGTGCCAGCAGCCAGGACCGGACGACGACTTTCTTT,CASSQDRTTTFF
TRBJ2-1,medium-sized,TRBV29-1,TRBD2,TGCAGCGCCGGTGCTAGCGGGGGGGCGGAGCAGTTCTTC,CSAGASGGAEQFF
TRBJ2-4,many,TRBV10-1,-,TGCGCCAGCAGCCCGGGACTCAAAAACATTCAGTACTTC,CASSPGLKNIQYF
TRBJ2-1,-,TRBV11-2,-,TGTGCCAGCAGCTGGCAATACCGCTGGGATGAGCAGTTCTTC,CASSWQYRWDEQFF
TRBJ2-5,many,TRBV20-1,-,TGCAGTGCTAGACGTTGGGGGTACAGCCAAGAGACCCAGTACTTC,CSARRWGYSQETQYF
TRBJ2-1,many,TRBV4-3,-,TGCGCCAGCAGCCAACTAGGCATAGTCTCCTACAATGAGCAGTTCTTC,CASSQLGIVSYNEQFF
TRBJ2-1,many,TRBV20-1,TRBD2,TGCAGTGCTCTATGGACTAGCGGGAGGGCCGGGTACAATGAGCAGTTCTTC,CSALWTSGRAGYNEQFF
TRBJ1-4,many,TRBV11-2,-,TGTGCCAGCAGCCTAGCAGTCGGAGAAAAACTGTTTTTT,CASSLAVGEKLFF
TRBJ1-2,-,TRBV4-2,-,TGTGCCAGCAGCCAAGAATCAGGGTTTCGAGACTATGGCTACACCTTC,CASSQESGFRDYGYTF
TRBJ2-3,few,TRBV5-8,TRBD2,TGTGCCAGCAGCTTGGGGACTAGCGGCACAGATACGCAGTATTTT,CASSLGTSGTDTQYF
TRBJ2-5,many,TRBV10-3,TRBD2,TGTGCCATCAGTAAGGAGGGGAGTAGCGGGAGTTACCAAGAGACCCAGTACTTC,CAISKEGSSGSYQETQYF
TRBJ1-3,many,TRBV29-1,-,TGCAGCGTTGTGGTGGACTCTGGAAACACCATATATTTT,CSVVVDSGNTIYF
TRBJ2-1,many,TRBV24-1,TRBD1,TGTGCCACCAGTGATTTTTGGGAGCAGGGGGCCTACAATGAGCAGTTCTTC,CATSDFWEQGAYNEQFF
TRBJ1-1,many,TRBV19,-,TGTGCCAGTATTGGCTACAGGGACACTGAAGCTTTCTTT,CASIGYRDTEAFF